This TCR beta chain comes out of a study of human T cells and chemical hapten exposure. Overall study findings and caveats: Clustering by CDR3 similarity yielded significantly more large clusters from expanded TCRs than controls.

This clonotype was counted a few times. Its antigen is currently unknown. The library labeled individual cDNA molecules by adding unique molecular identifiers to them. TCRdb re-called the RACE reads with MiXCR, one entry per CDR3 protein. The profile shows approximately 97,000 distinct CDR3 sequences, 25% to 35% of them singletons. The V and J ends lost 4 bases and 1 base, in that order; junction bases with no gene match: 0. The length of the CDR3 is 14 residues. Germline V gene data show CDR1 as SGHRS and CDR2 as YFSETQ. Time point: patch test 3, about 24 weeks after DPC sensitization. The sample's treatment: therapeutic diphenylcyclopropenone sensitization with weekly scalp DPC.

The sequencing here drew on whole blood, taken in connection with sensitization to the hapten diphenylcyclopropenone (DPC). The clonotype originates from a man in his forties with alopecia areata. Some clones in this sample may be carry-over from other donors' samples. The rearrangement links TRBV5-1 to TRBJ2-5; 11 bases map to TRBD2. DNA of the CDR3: TGCGCCAGCAGCGGGACTAGCGGCCAAGAGACCCAGTACTTC. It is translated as CASSGTSGQETQYF.